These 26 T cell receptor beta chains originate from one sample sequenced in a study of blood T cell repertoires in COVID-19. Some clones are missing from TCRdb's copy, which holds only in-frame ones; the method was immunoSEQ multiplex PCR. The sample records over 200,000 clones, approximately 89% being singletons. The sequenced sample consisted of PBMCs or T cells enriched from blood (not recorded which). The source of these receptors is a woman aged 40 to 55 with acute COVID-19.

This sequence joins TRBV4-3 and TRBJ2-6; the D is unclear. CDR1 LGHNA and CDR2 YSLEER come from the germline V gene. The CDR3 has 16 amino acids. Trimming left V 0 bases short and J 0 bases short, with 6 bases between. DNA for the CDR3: TGCGCCAGCAGCCAAGAGGTTAGCTCTGGGGCCAACGTCCTGACTTTC. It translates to CASSQEVSSGANVLTF.

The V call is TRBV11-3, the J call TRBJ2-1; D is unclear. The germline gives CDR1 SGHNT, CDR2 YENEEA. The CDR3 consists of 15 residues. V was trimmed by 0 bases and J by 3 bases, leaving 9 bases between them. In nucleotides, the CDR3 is TGTGCCAGCAGCTTAGATTTTGAGTACTACAATGAGCAGTTCTTC. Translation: CASSLDFEYYNEQFF.

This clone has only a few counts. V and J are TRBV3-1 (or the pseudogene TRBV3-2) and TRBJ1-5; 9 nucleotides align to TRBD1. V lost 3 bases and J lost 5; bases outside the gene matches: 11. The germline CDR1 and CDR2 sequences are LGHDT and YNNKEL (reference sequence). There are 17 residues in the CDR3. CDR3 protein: CASSHLPPGTGHQPQHF. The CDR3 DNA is TGTGCCAGCAGCCACCTACCCCCGGGGACAGGGCATCAGCCCCAGCATTTT.

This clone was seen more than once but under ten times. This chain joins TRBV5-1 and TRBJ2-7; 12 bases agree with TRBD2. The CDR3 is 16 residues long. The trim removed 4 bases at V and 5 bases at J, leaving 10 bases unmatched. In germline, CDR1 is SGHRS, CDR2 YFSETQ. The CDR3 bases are TGCGCCAGCAGCCCAGGACTAGCGGGATTTCAGCACGAGCAGTACGTC. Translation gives CASSPGLAGFQHEQYV.

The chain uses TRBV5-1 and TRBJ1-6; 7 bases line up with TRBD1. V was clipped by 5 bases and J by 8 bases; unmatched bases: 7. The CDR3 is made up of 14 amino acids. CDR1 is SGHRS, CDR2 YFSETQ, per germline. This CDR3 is CASSKTGLDSPLHF. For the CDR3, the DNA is TGCGCCAGCAGTAAGACAGGGTTGGATTCACCCCTCCACTTT.

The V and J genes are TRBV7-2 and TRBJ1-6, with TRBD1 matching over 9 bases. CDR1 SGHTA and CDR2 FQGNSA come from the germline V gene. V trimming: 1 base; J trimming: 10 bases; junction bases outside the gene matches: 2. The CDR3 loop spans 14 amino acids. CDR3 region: CASSLGTGDSPLHF. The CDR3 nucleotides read TGTGCCAGCAGCTTAGGGACAGGGGACTCACCCCTCCACTTT.

CDR3 bases: TGCGCCAGCAGCGGACAGGCAGGGGCGGCTAATGAAAAACTGTTTTTT. It specifies CASSGQAGAANEKLFF. The V and J genes are TRBV5-1 and TRBJ1-4, with 7 bases lining up with TRBD1. There are 16 residues in the CDR3. V was clipped by 4 bases and J by 3 bases; unmatched bases: 9. The germline V gene has CDR1 SGHRS and CDR2 YFSETQ.

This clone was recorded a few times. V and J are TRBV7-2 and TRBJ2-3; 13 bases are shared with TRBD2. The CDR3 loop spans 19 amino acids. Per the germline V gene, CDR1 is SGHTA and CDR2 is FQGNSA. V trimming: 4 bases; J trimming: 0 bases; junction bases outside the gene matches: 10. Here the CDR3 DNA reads TGTGCCAGCAGCTCCGCCGGGACTAGCGGGATTGTAAGCACAGATACGCAGTATTTT. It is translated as CASSSAGTSGIVSTDTQYF.

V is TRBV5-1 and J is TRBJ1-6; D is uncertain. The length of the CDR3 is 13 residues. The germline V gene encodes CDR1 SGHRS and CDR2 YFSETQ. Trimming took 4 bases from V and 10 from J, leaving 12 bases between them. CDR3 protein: CASSRDRESPLHF. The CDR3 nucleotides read TGCGCCAGCAGCCGGGATCGGGAATCACCCCTCCACTTT.

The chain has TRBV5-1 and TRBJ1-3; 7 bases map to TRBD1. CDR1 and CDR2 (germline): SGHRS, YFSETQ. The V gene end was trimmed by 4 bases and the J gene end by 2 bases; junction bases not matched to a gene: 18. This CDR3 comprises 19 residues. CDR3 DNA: TGCGCCAGCAGCGCACGCGGGACAGCCTCCCGAAAACCTGGAAACACCATATATTTT. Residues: CASSARGTASRKPGNTIYF.

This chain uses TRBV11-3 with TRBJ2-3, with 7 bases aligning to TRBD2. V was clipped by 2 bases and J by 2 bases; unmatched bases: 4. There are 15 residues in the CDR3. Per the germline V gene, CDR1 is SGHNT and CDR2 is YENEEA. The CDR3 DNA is TGTGCCAGCAGCTTAACAGCGGGAAACACAGATACGCAGTATTTT. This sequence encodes CASSLTAGNTDTQYF.

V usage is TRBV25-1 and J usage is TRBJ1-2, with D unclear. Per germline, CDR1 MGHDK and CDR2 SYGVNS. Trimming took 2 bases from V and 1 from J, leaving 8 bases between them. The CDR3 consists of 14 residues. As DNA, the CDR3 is TGTGCCAGCAGTGAAGTCAGCGTTAACTATGGCTACACCTTC. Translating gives CASSEVSVNYGYTF.

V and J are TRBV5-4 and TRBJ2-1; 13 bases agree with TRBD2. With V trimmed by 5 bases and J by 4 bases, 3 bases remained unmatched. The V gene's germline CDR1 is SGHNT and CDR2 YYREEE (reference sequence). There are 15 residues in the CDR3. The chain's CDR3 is CASRLAGGLYNEQFF. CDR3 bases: TGTGCCAGCAGACTAGCGGGAGGGCTGTACAATGAGCAGTTCTTC.

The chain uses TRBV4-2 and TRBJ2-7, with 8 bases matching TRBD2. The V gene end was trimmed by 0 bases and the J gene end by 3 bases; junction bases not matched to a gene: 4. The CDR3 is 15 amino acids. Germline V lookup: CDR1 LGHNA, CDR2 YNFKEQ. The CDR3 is CASSQESSGGYEQYF. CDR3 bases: TGTGCCAGCAGCCAAGAATCCAGCGGGGGCTACGAGCAGTACTTC.

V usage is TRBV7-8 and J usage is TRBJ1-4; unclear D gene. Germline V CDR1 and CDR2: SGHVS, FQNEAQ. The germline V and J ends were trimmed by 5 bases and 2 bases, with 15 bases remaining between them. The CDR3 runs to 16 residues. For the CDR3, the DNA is TGTGCCAGCAGCCTCCGCCCGACAAGTACTAATGAAAAACTGTTTTTT. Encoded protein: CASSLRPTSTNEKLFF.

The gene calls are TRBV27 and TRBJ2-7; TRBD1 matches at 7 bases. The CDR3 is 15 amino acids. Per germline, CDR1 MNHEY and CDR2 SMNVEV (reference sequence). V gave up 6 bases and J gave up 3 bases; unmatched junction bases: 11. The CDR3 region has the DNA TGTGCCAGCAGCTCCTCGACAGGGTTAGGCTACGAGCAGTACTTC. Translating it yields CASSSSTGLGYEQYF.

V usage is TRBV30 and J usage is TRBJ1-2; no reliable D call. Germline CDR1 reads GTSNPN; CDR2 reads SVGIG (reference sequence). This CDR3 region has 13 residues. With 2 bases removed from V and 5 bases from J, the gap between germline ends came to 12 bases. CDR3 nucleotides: TGTGCCTGGAGTCAGGAGGAAGGATATGGCTACACCTTC. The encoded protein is CAWSQEEGYGYTF.

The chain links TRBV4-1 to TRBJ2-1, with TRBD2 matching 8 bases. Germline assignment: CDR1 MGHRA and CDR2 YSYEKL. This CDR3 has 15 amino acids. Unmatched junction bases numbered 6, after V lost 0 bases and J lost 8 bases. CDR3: CASSQDSSGRDEQFF. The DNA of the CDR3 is TGCGCCAGCAGCCAAGATTCTAGCGGGCGGGATGAGCAGTTCTTC.

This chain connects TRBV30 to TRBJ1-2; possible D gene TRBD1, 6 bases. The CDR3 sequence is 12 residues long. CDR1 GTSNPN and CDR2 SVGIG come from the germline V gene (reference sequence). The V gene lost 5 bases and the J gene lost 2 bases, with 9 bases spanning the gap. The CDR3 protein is CAWLQGNYGYTF. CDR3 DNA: TGTGCCTGGCTACAGGGCAACTATGGCTACACCTTC.

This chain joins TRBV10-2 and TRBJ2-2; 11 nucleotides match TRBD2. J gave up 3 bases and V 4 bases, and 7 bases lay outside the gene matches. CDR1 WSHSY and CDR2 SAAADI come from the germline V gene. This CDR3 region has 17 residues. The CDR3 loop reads CASSGRSGRADTGELFF. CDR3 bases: TGCGCCAGCAGTGGACGTAGCGGGAGGGCCGACACCGGGGAGCTGTTTTTT.

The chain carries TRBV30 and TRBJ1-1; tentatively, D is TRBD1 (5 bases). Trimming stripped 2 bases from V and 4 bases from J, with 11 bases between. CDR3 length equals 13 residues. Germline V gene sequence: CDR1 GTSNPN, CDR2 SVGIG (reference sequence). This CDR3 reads CAWSFRAGTEAFF. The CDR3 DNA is TGTGCCTGGAGTTTCAGGGCTGGCACTGAAGCTTTCTTT.

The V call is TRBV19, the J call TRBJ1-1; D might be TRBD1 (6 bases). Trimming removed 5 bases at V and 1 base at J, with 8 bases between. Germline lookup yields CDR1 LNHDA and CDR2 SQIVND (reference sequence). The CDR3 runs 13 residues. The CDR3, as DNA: TGTGCCAGTAGTCAGGGGCGGAACACTGAAGCTTTCTTT. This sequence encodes CASSQGRNTEAFF.

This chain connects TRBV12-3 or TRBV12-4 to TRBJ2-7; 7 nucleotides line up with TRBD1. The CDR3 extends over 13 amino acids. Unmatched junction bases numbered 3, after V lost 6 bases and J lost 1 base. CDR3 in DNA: TGTGCCAGCAGGTCGGACAGGTCCTACGAGCAGTACTTC. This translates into CASRSDRSYEQYF.

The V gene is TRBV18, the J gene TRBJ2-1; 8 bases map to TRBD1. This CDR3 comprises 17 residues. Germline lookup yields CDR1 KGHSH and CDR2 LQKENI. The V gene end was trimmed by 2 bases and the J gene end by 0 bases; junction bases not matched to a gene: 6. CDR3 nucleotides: TGTGCCAGCTCACCAATGACAGGGGCTGGCTCCTACAATGAGCAGTTCTTC. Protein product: CASSPMTGAGSYNEQFF. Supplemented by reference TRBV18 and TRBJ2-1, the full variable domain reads NAGVMQNPRHLVRRRGQEARLRCSPMKGHSHVYWYRQLPEEGLKFMVYLQKENIIDESGMPKERFSAEFPKEGPSILRIQQVVRGDSAAYFCASSPMTGAGSYNEQFFGPGTRLTVL.

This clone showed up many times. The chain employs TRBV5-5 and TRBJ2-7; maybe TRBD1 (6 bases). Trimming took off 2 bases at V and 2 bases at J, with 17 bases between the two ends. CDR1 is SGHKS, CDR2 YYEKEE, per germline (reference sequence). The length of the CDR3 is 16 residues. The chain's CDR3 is CASSFSQGRSTYEQYF. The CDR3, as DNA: TGTGCCAGCAGCTTCTCTCAGGGGCGATCGACCTACGAGCAGTACTTC. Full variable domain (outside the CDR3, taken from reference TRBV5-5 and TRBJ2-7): DAGVTQSPTHLIKTRGQQVTLRCSPISGHKSVSWYQQVLGQGPQFIFQYYEKEERGRGNFPDRFSARQFPNYSSELNVNALLLGDSALYLCASSFSQGRSTYEQYFGPGTRLTVT.

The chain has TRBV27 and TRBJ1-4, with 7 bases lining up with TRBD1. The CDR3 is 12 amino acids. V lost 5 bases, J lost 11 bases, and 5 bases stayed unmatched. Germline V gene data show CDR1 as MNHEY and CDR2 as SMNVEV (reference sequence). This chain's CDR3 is CASSPDREKLFF. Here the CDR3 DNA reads TGTGCCAGCAGTCCTGACAGGGAGAAACTGTTTTTT. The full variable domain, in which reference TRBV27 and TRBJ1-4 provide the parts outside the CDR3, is EAQVTQNPRYLITVTGKKLTVTCSQNMNHEYMSWYRQDPGLGLRQIYYSMNVEVTDKGDVPEGYKVSRKEKRNFPLILESPSPNQTSLYFCASSPDREKLFFGSGTQLSVL.